These 23 T cell receptor beta chains came from one sample sequenced in a study of regulatory T cells in long-lasting Graves disease. The time point was: newly diagnosed GD, antithyroid drugs for less than 3 months. PBMC-extracted RNA yielded the TCR library. TCR beta libraries were built with iRepertoire HTBI primers and Arm-PCR of CDR3 regions. TCRdb analysed the multiplex PCR reads with MiXCR anew, one entry per CDR3 protein. The repertoire has around 330,000 distinct CDR3 sequences, about 18% of them found once; the top ten carry approximately 35%. The sample was peripheral blood mononuclear cells (PBMCs), taken at new diagnosis, from a patient treated with antithyroid drugs. The source of these receptors is a female donor with Graves disease.

This clonotype was observed many times. The chain carries TRBV29-1 and TRBJ1-2; 8 nucleotides line up with TRBD1. The germline gives CDR1 SQVTM, CDR2 ANQGSEA. CDR3 length: 15 amino acids. The J segment lost 0 bases and the V segment lost 7 bases, leaving 10 bases of the junction unmatched. The chain's CDR3 is CSALGGTGANYGYTF. CDR3 coding DNA: TGCAGCGCCCTAGGGGGGACAGGAGCTAACTATGGCTACACCTTC.

This clonotype showed up many times. J is TRBJ2-1 and V is TRBV10-3, with a weak D call TRBD2 (5 bases). Trimming left V 5 bases short and J 5 bases short, with 19 bases between. CDR1 is ENHRY and CDR2 is SYGVKD in the germline V gene. The CDR3 is made up of 16 amino acids. CDR3 in amino acids: CAISLSSGSSHNEQFF. CDR3 DNA sequence: TGTGCCATCAGTTTATCCTCGGGGTCGTCGCACAATGAGCAGTTCTTC.

This clonotype was counted at least ten times. The chain combines TRBV2 with TRBJ2-7; 7 bases match TRBD2. The CDR3 contains 15 residues. Germline V gene sequence: CDR1 SNHLY, CDR2 FYNNEI. V trimming: 6 bases; J trimming: 1 base; junction bases outside the gene matches: 9. This CDR3 reads CASSPLSGPSYEQYF. For the CDR3, the DNA is TGTGCCAGCAGCCCGCTTAGCGGGCCTTCCTACGAGCAGTACTTC.

This clonotype occurred many times. The rearrangement joins TRBV12-5 to TRBJ1-4; 9 nucleotides match TRBD1. The CDR3 is 13 amino acids. Unmatched junction bases numbered 9, after V lost 11 bases and J lost 8 bases. The germline V gene has CDR1 LGHNT and CDR2 FRNRAP. The CDR3 protein is CASRDREEEKLFF. The CDR3 region has the DNA TGTGCTTCGAGGGACAGGGAAGAGGAAAAACTGTTTTTT.

This chain joins TRBV20-1 and TRBJ2-2, with 8 bases lining up with TRBD1. CDR3 length: 14 amino acids. Trimming removed 4 bases from V and 1 base from J; junction bases left unmatched: 2. CDR1 and CDR2 (germline): DFQATT, SNEGSKA (reference sequence). CDR3 region: CSANDRGNTGELFF. CDR3 bases: TGCAGTGCTAACGACAGGGGGAACACCGGGGAGCTGTTTTTT.

This clonotype was recorded many times. The chain's CDR3 is CASSLSLAGVIGYEQYF. CDR3 DNA: TGTGCCAGCAGTTTATCTTTAGCGGGAGTCATTGGTTACGAGCAGTACTTC. This chain uses TRBV28 with TRBJ2-7, with 9 bases identical to TRBD2. Per germline, CDR1 MDHEN and CDR2 SYDVKM. V was pared by 1 base and J by 4 bases, with 11 bases of the junction left unmatched. The CDR3 is 17 residues long.

This clonotype was counted between two and nine times. One junction end does not reproduce the germline sequence, and a read error may be involved. The chain recombines TRBV12-3 or TRBV12-4 with TRBJ1-6; TRBD1 matches at 7 bases. The CDR3 runs to 15 residues. As DNA, the CDR3 is TGCGCCAGCAGTTTAGCGGGACAGCAAAGTTCACCCCTCCACTTT. It yields the protein CASSLAGQQSSPLHF.

The rearrangement uses TRBV25-1 and TRBJ1-5; a weak D match, TRBD1 (6 bases). The ends were cut back, 8 bases at V and 12 bases at J, with 20 bases in the middle. Germline lookup yields CDR1 MGHDK and CDR2 SYGVNS. The CDR3 runs 13 residues. CDR3 residues: CASRRGRDSRQHF. The CDR3 DNA reads as TGTGCCAGCCGAAGGGGGAGGGATTCTCGCCAGCATTTT.

This clonotype was observed many times. The chain uses TRBV19 and TRBJ1-3; D may be TRBD1 (5 bases). Per the germline V gene, CDR1 is LNHDA and CDR2 is SQIVND (reference sequence). The length of the CDR3 is 17 residues. Trimming pared 7 bases from V and 0 bases from J, leaving 19 bases between. The CDR3: CASNSQGVRDSGNTIYF. CDR3 DNA: TGTGCCAGTAATTCGCAGGGTGTGAGGGACTCTGGAAACACCATATATTTT. The whole variable domain, remainder taken from reference TRBV19 and TRBJ1-3, is DGGITQSPKYLFRKEGQNVTLSCEQNLNHDAMYWYRQDPGQGLRLIYYSQIVNDFQKGDIAEGYSVSREKKESFPLTVTSAQKNPTAFYLCASNSQGVRDSGNTIYFGEGSWLTVV.

At least ten counts were recorded for this clonotype. DNA for the CDR3: TGCAGTGCTAGCCCGGGACTAGCGGGAAACGAGCAGTACTTC. It codes for CSASPGLAGNEQYF. The chain couples TRBV20-1 to TRBJ2-7; TRBD2 agrees at 13 bases. Trimming took 3 bases from V and 5 from J; bases not matched to a gene: 4. The CDR3 runs to 14 residues. Per the germline V gene, CDR1 is DFQATT and CDR2 is SNEGSKA (reference sequence).

This clonotype was counted many times. V usage is TRBV3-1 and J usage is TRBJ2-7; the D gene is possibly TRBD2 (6 bases). This CDR3 has 13 residues. Germline-derived CDR1 and CDR2 are LGHDT and YNNKEL (reference sequence). Trimming took off 2 bases at V and 6 bases at J, with 11 bases between the two ends. The CDR3 loop reads CASSQSPGGEQYF. For the CDR3, the DNA is TGTGCCAGCAGCCAATCGCCCGGGGGCGAGCAGTACTTC.

As regards this clonotype: This likely came from a read error, as a far larger clone is one base away. V is TRBV3-1 and J is TRBJ2-3; 7 nucleotides align to TRBD2. The J call may be faulty, since TRBJ2-7 better matches the DNA end. The V gene's germline CDR1 is LGHDT and CDR2 YNNKEL (reference sequence). This CDR3 spans 16 amino acids. DNA for the CDR3: TGTGCCAGCAGCTATGGATCGGGAGGAACCCCGATCGAGCAGTACTTC. Its translation is CASSYGSGGTPIEQYF.

This clonotype occurred many times. J is TRBJ2-1 and V is TRBV9; D possibly corresponds to TRBD2 (5 bases). The CDR3 is made up of 15 amino acids. Trimming took 5 bases from V and 3 from J, leaving 15 bases between them. CDR1 and CDR2 (germline): SGDLS, YYNGEE. The CDR3 sequence is CASSLGERVYNEQFF. The CDR3 DNA reads TGTGCCAGCAGTCTCGGAGAGAGGGTCTACAATGAGCAGTTCTTC.

This clonotype was detected a few times. The chain employs TRBV27 and TRBJ2-7, with 13 bases aligning to TRBD2. Germline CDR1 reads MNHEY; CDR2 reads SMNVEV (reference sequence). The CDR3 contains 15 residues. J was trimmed by 3 bases and V by 7 bases; bases with no gene match: 6. CDR3 sequence (DNA): TGTGCCAGCAAGGGACTAGCGGGGCCCTTCTACGAGCAGTACTTC. Translated: CASKGLAGPFYEQYF.

There are many counts of this clonotype. The chain uses TRBV2 and TRBJ2-7; 8 bases are shared with TRBD1. Unmatched junction bases numbered 5, after V lost 4 bases and J lost 3 bases. CDR1 is SNHLY and CDR2 is FYNNEI in the germline V gene. The CDR3 length is 14 residues. The CDR3 loop is CASSAGQANYEQYF. In DNA form, the CDR3 reads TGTGCCAGCAGTGCGGGACAGGCCAACTACGAGCAGTACTTC.

The sample holds a few counts of this clonotype. One junction end does not reproduce the germline sequence, and a read error may be involved. This chain uses TRBV6-2 or TRBV6-3 with TRBJ1-3; 10 bases agree with TRBD1. Germline V CDR1 and CDR2: MNHEY, SVGEGT. The CDR3 totals 13 residues. The CDR3 nucleotides read TGTGCCAGCAGTCGGCAGACAGGGGGCCGTAGGAATTTT. As protein: CASSRQTGGRRNF.

This clonotype came up many times. The CDR3 is CASNEGGSSDTQYF. Here the CDR3 DNA reads TGTGCCAGCAATGAGGGAGGGAGTTCAGATACGCAGTATTTT. V is TRBV28 and J is TRBJ2-3, with TRBD2 matching 7 bases. The germline V gene encodes CDR1 MDHEN and CDR2 SYDVKM. The CDR3 consists of 14 residues. V was pared by 7 bases and J by 4 bases, with 8 bases of the junction left unmatched.

This clonotype was picked up many times. This sequence joins TRBV6-1 and TRBJ2-3; 7 positions agree with TRBD2. Trimming took 5 bases from V and 6 from J; bases not matched to a gene: 11. Germline CDR1 reads MNHNS; CDR2 reads SASEGT. This CDR3 comprises 15 residues. The CDR3 sequence: CASSTTSLSRDTQYF. CDR3 bases: TGTGCCAGCAGTACGACTAGCCTCTCCCGCGATACGCAGTATTTT.

This clonotype came up once. The V and J genes are TRBV28 and TRBJ2-7; TRBD1 is a possible D gene (5 bases). V lost 3 bases, J lost 2 bases, and 14 bases lay in between. CDR3 length: 15 amino acids. Per germline, CDR1 MDHEN and CDR2 SYDVKM. CDR3 coding DNA: TGTGCCAGCAGTTTCAGGGCAGTCCCTCCCTACGAGCAGTACTTC. Residues: CASSFRAVPPYEQYF.

Ten or more counts support this clonotype. This rearrangement joins TRBV19 to TRBJ1-2; a weak D match, TRBD1 (5 bases). The CDR3 is 14 amino acids. The V gene lost 5 bases and the J gene lost 2 bases, with 12 bases spanning the gap. Germline CDR1 and CDR2: LNHDA and SQIVND (reference sequence). CDR3 protein: CASSSWDGNYGYTF. CDR3 coding DNA: TGTGCCAGTAGTTCATGGGACGGCAACTATGGCTACACCTTC.

The V and J genes are TRBV20-1 and TRBJ2-2, with 11 nucleotides matching TRBD2. With V trimmed by 3 bases and J by 5 bases, 8 bases remained unmatched. Germline values: CDR1 DFQATT, CDR2 SNEGSKA (reference sequence). The CDR3 runs to 16 residues. CDR3 bases: TGCAGTGCTAGGACAGGGACTAGCGGATCGACCGGGGAGCTGTTTTTT. Residues: CSARTGTSGSTGELFF.

This clonotype was seen only a few times. V is TRBV6-1 and J is TRBJ1-2; D gene ambiguous. The length of the CDR3 is 17 residues. Trimming shortened V by 5 bases and J by 7 bases, and 26 bases separated the two germline ends. Germline assignment: CDR1 MNHNS and CDR2 SASEGT. CDR3 in DNA: TGTGCCAGCAGTCGGCCCCAACGGACCGACCTTTCGGGTGGCTACACCTTC. As protein: CASSRPQRTDLSGGYTF.

The table lists this clonotype with many counts. This chain uses TRBV12-3 or TRBV12-4 with TRBJ2-7; TRBD1 matches at 8 bases. This CDR3 region has 13 residues. V gave up 9 bases and J gave up 2 bases; unmatched junction bases: 6. CDR3 protein: CASLPTGAYEQYF. DNA of the CDR3: TGTGCCAGTTTGCCGACAGGGGCCTACGAGCAGTACTTC.